These 8 T cell receptor beta chains came from one sample sequenced in a study of read filtering for tumor transcriptome and immune sequencing. From 400 to 450 ng of RNA, a library with molecular barcoded alpha/delta and beta/gamma adaptors was made. MiXCR was run by TCRdb on the reads, yielding one entry per CDR3 protein. The sample lists about 130,000 distinct CDR3 sequences, less than 15% seen once, with around 8.2% in the top ten. Sequenced material: a population of CD138-negative cells sorted from bone marrow. The receptors originated from a donor at least 40 years old with multiple myeloma.

This clonotype was seen at least ten times. V and J are TRBV19 and TRBJ1-5; the D gene is possibly TRBD1 (5 bases). This CDR3 comprises 14 residues. In germline, CDR1 is LNHDA, CDR2 SQIVND (reference sequence). V dropped 1 base and J dropped 6 bases, with 10 bases sitting between them. CDR3 DNA: TGTGCCAGTAGTATAGCCGGGGGAGGTCAGCCCCAGCATTTT. This gives the protein CASSIAGGGQPQHF.

This clonotype was found many times. The chain links TRBV21-1 to TRBJ1-2. TRBV21-1 is classified as a pseudogene. The CDR3 extends over 13 amino acids. The CDR3 here is CASSKWTDYGYTF. The CDR3 DNA is TGTGCCAGCAGCAAATGGACGGACTATGGCTACACCTTC.

This clonotype was counted ten times or more. The V call is TRBV7-9, the J call TRBJ1-1, with TRBD1 as a possible D gene (5 bases). This CDR3 is 15 amino acids long. Germline CDR1 is SEHNR and CDR2 is FQNEAQ (reference sequence). The V gene lost 5 bases and the J gene lost 0 bases, with 13 bases spanning the gap. The CDR3 nucleotides are TGTGCCAGCAGCCCCCAAACAGGAATGAACACTGAAGCTTTCTTT. Protein product: CASSPQTGMNTEAFF.

Comment on this clonotype: One end of the junction varies from germline; a read error may be responsible. This chain links TRBV5-5 with TRBJ2-3; TRBD1 is a possible D gene (6 bases). This CDR3 has 16 residues. The germline gives CDR1 SGHKS, CDR2 YYEKEE (reference sequence). CDR3 coding DNA: TGTGCCAGCAGCTTGACAGGGCGAAACCCTGAAGATACGCAGGATTTT. Translated, it gives CASSLTGRNPEDTQDF.

Note on this clonotype: A much more abundant neighbour one base away suggests this may be a read error. The CDR3 here is CASSSEASGAGEPFF. CDR3 DNA sequence: TGTGCCAGCAGCTCCGAAGCTAGCGGGGCCGGGGAGCCGTTTTTT. The V call is TRBV7-2, the J call TRBJ2-2; TRBD2 agrees at 9 bases. This CDR3 spans 15 amino acids. Germline-derived CDR1 and CDR2 are SGHTA and FQGNSA.

In its sample, this clonotype was seen many times. The chain links TRBV5-1 to TRBJ1-1; a weak D match, TRBD1 (6 bases). Trimming took 3 bases from V and 2 from J, leaving 11 bases between them. Germline lookup yields CDR1 SGHRS and CDR2 YFSETQ. The CDR3 length is 14 residues. CDR3 region: CASSWTADNTEAFF. Written as DNA, the CDR3 is TGCGCCAGCAGCTGGACAGCGGACAACACTGAAGCTTTCTTT.

This clonotype has only a few counts. The V call is TRBV2, the J call TRBJ2-5, with D unclear. The CDR3 has 13 residues. Trimming pared 1 base from V and 3 bases from J, leaving 6 bases between. CDR1 is SNHLY, CDR2 FYNNEI, per germline. Written as DNA, the CDR3 is TGTGCCAGCAGTGAAGTACAGAAAGAGACCCAGTACTTC. This encodes CASSEVQKETQYF.

Many counts were recorded for this clonotype. The rearrangement links TRBV7-9 to TRBJ2-3; TRBD2 matches 11 bases. The ends lost 4 bases at V and 3 bases at J; junction bases unmatched: 9. The CDR3 consists of 17 residues. From germline, CDR1 is SEHNR and CDR2 FQNEAQ (reference sequence). The CDR3 protein is CASSYLLAGVQTDTQYF. CDR3 nucleotides: TGTGCCAGCAGCTATTTACTAGCGGGAGTTCAAACAGATACGCAGTATTTT.